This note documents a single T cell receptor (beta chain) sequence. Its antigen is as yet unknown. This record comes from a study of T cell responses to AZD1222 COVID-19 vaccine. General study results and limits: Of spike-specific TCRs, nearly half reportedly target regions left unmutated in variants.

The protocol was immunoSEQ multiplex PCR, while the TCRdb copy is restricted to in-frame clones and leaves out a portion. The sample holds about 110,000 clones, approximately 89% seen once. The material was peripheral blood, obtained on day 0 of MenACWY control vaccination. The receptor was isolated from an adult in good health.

The CDR3 DNA sequence: TGTGCCAGCAGCCCATGGACTTGGGGGGAATACGAGCAGTACTTC. Protein: CASSPWTWGEYEQYF. The V gene is TRBV7-9, the J gene TRBJ2-7; tentative D call: TRBD2 (6 bases). This CDR3 region has 15 residues. In germline, CDR1 is SEHNR, CDR2 FQNEAQ (reference sequence). Between the trimmed V and J ends, which lost 5 bases and 4 bases, there was a span of 18 bases.